Included here is one T cell receptor beta chain sequence, with context. Its antigen is not known. The data stem from a study of shared clonotypes between healthy human individuals. Study-level points and caveats: Few donors restricted represented genetic and exposure-history diversity. Sampling was confined to blood; repertoires within tissues likely differ. Clonotypes which were not shared had lower generation probabilities than clonotypes that all four donors shared.

The germline V gene has CDR1 SGHRS and CDR2 YFSETQ. V shed 3 bases and J shed 4 bases, with 4 bases lying between them. The CDR3 covers 11 residues. This table comes from immunoSEQ multiplex PCR, and its TCRdb copy is limited to in-frame clones, with some not included. The sample has some 1.5 million clones, more than 95% seen once. J is TRBJ2-5 and V is TRBV5-1; D unclear. The sequence was obtained from a man aged 25 to 45 in good health. The specimen sequenced was naive CD4+ T cells sorted from blood. Documented subset: CD45RA+ positively selected. The CDR3 nucleotides are TGCGCCAGCAGCTCACTAGAGACCCAGTACTTC. Its protein product is CASSSLETQYF. The full variable domain, completed using reference TRBV5-1 and TRBJ2-5, is KAGVTQTPRYLIKTRGQQVTLSCSPISGHRSVSWYQQTPGQGLQFLFEYFSETQRNKGNFPGRFSGRQFSNSRSEMNVSTLELGDSALYLCASSSLETQYFGPGTRLLVL.